A selection of T cell receptor beta chains follows, all from one sample in a study of identical twins. MiXCR was run by TCRdb on the 5' RACE reads, yielding one entry per CDR3 protein. The sample consists of roughly 480,000 distinct CDR3 sequences, more than 20% of them appearing once. These sequences were also reported in another study, on T cells expressing NK-cell markers.

Sample: CD4+ T cells sorted from blood. The receptors were gathered from a woman aged 18-29 years in good health. Each CDR3 is given with its conserved first and last residue. A D gene is named only where the DNA matches it firmly.

cdr3_aa,cdr3_length,v_call,d_call,j_call
CSVRRTPNTEAFF,13,TRBV29-1,-,TRBJ1-1
CSASRSLYNEQFF,13,TRBV20-1,-,TRBJ2-1
CASRGQGADGYTF,13,TRBV10-2,TRBD1,TRBJ1-2
CATGQISGANVLTF,14,TRBV10-3,-,TRBJ2-6
CASSLYGGEQPQHF,14,TRBV7-9,-,TRBJ1-5
CASSLAPGRGEQYF,14,TRBV7-6,-,TRBJ2-7
CASSWMGEQYF,11,TRBV5-1,-,TRBJ2-7
CSAVAGFYEQYF,12,TRBV20-1,TRBD2,TRBJ2-7
CASGLLEGGEQFF,13,TRBV12-5,-,TRBJ2-1
CAWSPGGGKNEQFF,14,TRBV30,TRBD2,TRBJ2-1
CASSFGGQGSHEQYF,15,TRBV7-9,TRBD1,TRBJ2-7
CASSLNAGITDTQYF,15,TRBV5-1,-,TRBJ2-3
CASSHLAGVNNEQFF,15,TRBV3-1,TRBD2,TRBJ2-1
CASSPGIEYQPQHF,14,TRBV18,-,TRBJ1-5
CASSQEDRGTDTQYF,15,TRBV4-1,TRBD1,TRBJ2-3
CASSFTGGRNQPQHF,15,TRBV12-3/TRBV12-4,-,TRBJ1-5
CASSVRQVGLKDNEQFF,17,TRBV11-2,-,TRBJ2-1
CASSVDRVGANVLTF,15,TRBV7-8,TRBD1,TRBJ2-6
CASSSSGGFYEQYF,14,TRBV12-3/TRBV12-4,TRBD2,TRBJ2-7
CSAPNWGYSTDTQYF,15,TRBV20-1,-,TRBJ2-3
CATRDMSYEQYF,12,TRBV19,-,TRBJ2-7
CASSSGGLTDTQYF,14,TRBV5-1,TRBD2,TRBJ2-3
CASSLRQTYQPQHF,14,TRBV3-1,-,TRBJ1-5
CSARGTSGSTDTQYF,15,TRBV20-1,TRBD2,TRBJ2-3
CSASVQLGAQYF,12,TRBV20-1,-,TRBJ2-5
CASSITGGADTQYF,14,TRBV19,TRBD2,TRBJ2-3
CASSLGLSTGELFF,14,TRBV12-3/TRBV12-4,-,TRBJ2-2
CASSQDLTETQYF,13,TRBV14,-,TRBJ2-5
CASSGGLPSNEQYF,14,TRBV10-1,-,TRBJ2-7
CASSLSRGRREQYF,14,TRBV13,-,TRBJ2-7
CASSSLPTGTDTQYF,15,TRBV5-1,-,TRBJ2-3
CSASSQWAYEQYF,13,TRBV20-1,-,TRBJ2-7
CASSLILLGAGGEDTQYF,18,TRBV11-2,TRBD2,TRBJ2-3
CASSTGLAANEQFF,14,TRBV7-9,TRBD2,TRBJ2-1
CASSLATGQGKLFF,14,TRBV7-9,-,TRBJ1-4
CASSQDPGADTQYF,14,TRBV4-2,-,TRBJ2-3
CAIRGTSEYNEQFF,14,TRBV10-3,TRBD2,TRBJ2-1
CASSLRWGTDTQYF,14,TRBV12-3/TRBV12-4,-,TRBJ2-3
CAWSVSVGHREQFF,14,TRBV30,-,TRBJ2-1
CSASAATDTQYF,12,TRBV20-1,-,TRBJ2-3
CASSLGGPKGGYTF,14,TRBV7-9,-,TRBJ1-2
CARQGKAGELFF,12,TRBV30,TRBD1,TRBJ2-2
CASGPLAGLLNEQFF,15,TRBV12-5,TRBD2,TRBJ2-1
CASSQGATNTGELFF,15,TRBV14,-,TRBJ2-2
CSAVTEYQETQYF,13,TRBV20-1,-,TRBJ2-5
CASSLGGQATNVLTF,15,TRBV12-3/TRBV12-4,TRBD1,TRBJ2-6
CASRSGPQETQYF,13,TRBV12-3/TRBV12-4,-,TRBJ2-5
CASSPPSGRRDTQYF,15,TRBV18,-,TRBJ2-3
CASSYSTTTDTQYF,14,TRBV6-5,-,TRBJ2-3
CASSLERIWDTQYF,14,TRBV5-1,-,TRBJ2-3
CSARVKMAGRSPLHF,15,TRBV20-1,-,TRBJ1-6
CASWNRGLGEQFF,13,TRBV7-2,TRBD1,TRBJ2-1
CASSVRRTLNEQFF,14,TRBV12-3/TRBV12-4,-,TRBJ2-1
CASSPRWAEETQYF,14,TRBV7-2,-,TRBJ2-5
CASSLAPDSRYGYTF,15,TRBV5-5,-,TRBJ1-2
CSASSQGFGGYTF,13,TRBV20-1,TRBD1,TRBJ1-2